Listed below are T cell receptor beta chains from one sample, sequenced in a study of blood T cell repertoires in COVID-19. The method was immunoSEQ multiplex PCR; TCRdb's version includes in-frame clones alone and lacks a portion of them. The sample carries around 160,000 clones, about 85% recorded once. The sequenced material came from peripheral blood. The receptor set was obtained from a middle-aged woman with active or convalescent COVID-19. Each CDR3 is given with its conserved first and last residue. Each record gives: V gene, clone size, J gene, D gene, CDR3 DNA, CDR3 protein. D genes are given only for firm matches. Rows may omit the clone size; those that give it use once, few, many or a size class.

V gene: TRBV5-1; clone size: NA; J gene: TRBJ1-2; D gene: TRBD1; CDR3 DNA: TGCGCCAGCAGCCGGACAGGGGATAGTGGCTACACCTTC; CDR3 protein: CASSRTGDSGYTF
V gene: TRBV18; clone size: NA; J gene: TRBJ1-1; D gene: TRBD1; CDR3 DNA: TGTGCCAGCTCACCAAGCCGATCGGGACAGGGGAGCACTGAAGCTTTCTTT; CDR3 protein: CASSPSRSGQGSTEAFF
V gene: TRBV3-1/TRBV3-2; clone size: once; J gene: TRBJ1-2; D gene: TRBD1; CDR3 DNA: TGTGCCAGCAGCCAAGCCGGGACAGGGATAGACTATGGCTACACCTTC; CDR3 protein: CASSQAGTGIDYGYTF
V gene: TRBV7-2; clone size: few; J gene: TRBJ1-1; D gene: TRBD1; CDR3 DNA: TGTGCCAGCAGCCCCCTACAGGGGGACAACACTGAAGCTTTCTTT; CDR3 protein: CASSPLQGDNTEAFF
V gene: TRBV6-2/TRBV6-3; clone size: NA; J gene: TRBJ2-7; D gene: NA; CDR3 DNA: TGTGCCAGCAGTTATAAGGAGGAGGAGGGAAGCTACGAGCAGTACTTC; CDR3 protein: CASSYKEEEGSYEQYF
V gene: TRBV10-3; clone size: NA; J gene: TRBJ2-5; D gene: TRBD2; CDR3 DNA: TGTGCCATCAGTGAGTCGGGACTAGCGCTATCGGAGACCCAGTACTTC; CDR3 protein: CAISESGLALSETQYF
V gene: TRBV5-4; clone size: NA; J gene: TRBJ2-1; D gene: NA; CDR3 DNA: TGTGCCAGCAGCGCCGGACAGTTCAAATACAATGAGCAGTTCTTC; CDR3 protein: CASSAGQFKYNEQFF
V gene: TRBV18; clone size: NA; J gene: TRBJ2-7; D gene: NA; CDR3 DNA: TGTGCCAGCTCATTAAACGTGGGGGGAAACGAGCAGTACTTC; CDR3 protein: CASSLNVGGNEQYF
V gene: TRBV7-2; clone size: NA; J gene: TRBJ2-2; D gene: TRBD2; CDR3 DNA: TGTGCCAGCCACTACCGAGGAGCGGGGGGTGGGTCCGGGGAGCTGTTTTTT; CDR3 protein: CASHYRGAGGGSGELFF
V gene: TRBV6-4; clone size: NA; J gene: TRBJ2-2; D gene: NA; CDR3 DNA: TGTGCCAGCAGTGACTCTCGGGGGGCTGGGTCGAACACCGGGGAGCTGTTTTTT; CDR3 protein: CASSDSRGAGSNTGELFF
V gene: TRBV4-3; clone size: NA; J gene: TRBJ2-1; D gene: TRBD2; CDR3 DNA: TGCGCCAGCAGCCGAGTCCGGGGGGTTGAGCAGTTCTTC; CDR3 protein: CASSRVRGVEQFF
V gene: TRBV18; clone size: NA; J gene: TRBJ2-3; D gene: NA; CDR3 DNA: TGTGCCAGCTCAACTCTTCCCGGAGGGGGCGGCACAGATACGCAGTATTTT; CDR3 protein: CASSTLPGGGGTDTQYF
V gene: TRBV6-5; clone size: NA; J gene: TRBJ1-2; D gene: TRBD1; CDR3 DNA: TGTGCCAGCAGTCAATACACCGGGACAGGTTATGGCTACACCTTC; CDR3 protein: CASSQYTGTGYGYTF
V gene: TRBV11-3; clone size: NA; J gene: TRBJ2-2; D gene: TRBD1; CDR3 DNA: TGTGCCAGCAGCTTAGATAGGTGGGACAGATCGAACACCGGGGAGCTGTTTTTT; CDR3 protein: CASSLDRWDRSNTGELFF
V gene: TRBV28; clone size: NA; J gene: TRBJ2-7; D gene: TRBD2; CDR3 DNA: TGTGCCAGCAGTTTAGGGGGGGTTAAGCTAGAGCAGTACTTC; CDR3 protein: CASSLGGVKLEQYF
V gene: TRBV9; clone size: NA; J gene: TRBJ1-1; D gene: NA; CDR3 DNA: TGTGCCAGCAGCGTAGCGGGGAACACTGAAGCTTTCTTT; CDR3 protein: CASSVAGNTEAFF
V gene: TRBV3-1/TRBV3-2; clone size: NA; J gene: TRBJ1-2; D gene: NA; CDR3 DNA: TGTGCCAGCAGCCAAGCTTCCGCAGGGATCTATGGCTACACCTTC; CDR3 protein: CASSQASAGIYGYTF
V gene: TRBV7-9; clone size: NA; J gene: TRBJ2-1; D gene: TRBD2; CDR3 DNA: TGTGCCAGCAGCCCCGGGACTACCGCCTTGCTGGGTGAGCAGTTCTTC; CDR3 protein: CASSPGTTALLGEQFF
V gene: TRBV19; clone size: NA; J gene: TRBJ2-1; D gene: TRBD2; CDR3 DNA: TGTGCCAGTAGTATAACAACGGGACTAGCGGGAGGTTCCTCCTACAATGAGCAGTTCTTC; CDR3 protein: CASSITTGLAGGSSYNEQFF
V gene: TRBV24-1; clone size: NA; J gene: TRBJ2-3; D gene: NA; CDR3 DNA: TGTGCCACCAGTGATTTTTCCCTATCCACAGATACGCAGTATTTT; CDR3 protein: CATSDFSLSTDTQYF
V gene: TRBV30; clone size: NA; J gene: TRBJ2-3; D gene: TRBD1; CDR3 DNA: TGTGCCTGGAGTGGTGCGGACAGGACAGGGAGCACAGATACGCAGTATTTT; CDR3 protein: CAWSGADRTGSTDTQYF
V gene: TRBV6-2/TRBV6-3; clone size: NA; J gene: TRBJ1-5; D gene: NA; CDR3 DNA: TGTGCCAGCAGTTACCCGCTATGGAGGCAGCCCCAGCATTTT; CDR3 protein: CASSYPLWRQPQHF
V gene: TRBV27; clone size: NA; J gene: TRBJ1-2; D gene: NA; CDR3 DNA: TGTGCCAGCAGTTTATGGGGTTCGGGGGAAAACTATGGCTACACCTTC; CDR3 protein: CASSLWGSGENYGYTF
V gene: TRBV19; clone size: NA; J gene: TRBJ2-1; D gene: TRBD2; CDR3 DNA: TGTGCCAGTACCGCAGTTTTAGCGGGGGAGAGGCAGTTCTTC; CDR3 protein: CASTAVLAGERQFF
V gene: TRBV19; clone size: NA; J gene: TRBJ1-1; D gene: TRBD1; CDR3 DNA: TGTGCCAGTAGTACCGACAGGGGGACTGAAGCTTTCTTT; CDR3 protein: CASSTDRGTEAFF
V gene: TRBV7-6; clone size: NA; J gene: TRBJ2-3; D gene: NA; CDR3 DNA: TGTGCCAGCAGCCCCGACCCGGGGGACACAGATACGCAGTATTTT; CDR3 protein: CASSPDPGDTDTQYF
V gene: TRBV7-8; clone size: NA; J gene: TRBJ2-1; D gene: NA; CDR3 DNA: TGTGCCAGCAGATATAATCCAGGGGACCCCTACAATGAGCAGTTCTTC; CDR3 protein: CASRYNPGDPYNEQFF
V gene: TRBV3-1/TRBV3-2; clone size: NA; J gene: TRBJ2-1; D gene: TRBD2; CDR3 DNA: TGTGCCAGCAGCCAAGGACTAGCGGATTACAATGAGCAGTTCTTC; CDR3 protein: CASSQGLADYNEQFF
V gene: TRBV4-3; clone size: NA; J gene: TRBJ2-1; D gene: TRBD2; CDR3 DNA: TGCGCCAGCAGCCAAGATCGGACTAGCGGGAGCAATGAGCAGTTCTTC; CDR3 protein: CASSQDRTSGSNEQFF
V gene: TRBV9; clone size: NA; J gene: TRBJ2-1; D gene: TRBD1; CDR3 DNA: TGTGCCAGCAGCGTGCAGGGACAGAGGGGCAATGAGCAGTTCTTC; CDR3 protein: CASSVQGQRGNEQFF
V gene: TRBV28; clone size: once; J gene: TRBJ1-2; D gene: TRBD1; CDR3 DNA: TGTGCCAGCAGGGGGGACAGGGTGAACTATGGCTACACCTTC; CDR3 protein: CASRGDRVNYGYTF
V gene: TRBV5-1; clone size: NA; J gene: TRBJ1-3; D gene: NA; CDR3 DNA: TGCGCCAGCAGCTTGGCCGCGCAGGTGGGCTCTGGAAACACCATATATTTT; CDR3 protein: CASSLAAQVGSGNTIYF
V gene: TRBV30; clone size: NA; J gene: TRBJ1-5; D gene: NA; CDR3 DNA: TGTGCCTGGAGTAGAGGGAGCAATCAGCCCCAGCATTTT; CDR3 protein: CAWSRGSNQPQHF
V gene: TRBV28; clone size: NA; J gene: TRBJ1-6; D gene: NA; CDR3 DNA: TGTGCCAGCAGGACAGGCAATAATTCACCCCTCCACTTT; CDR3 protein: CASRTGNNSPLHF
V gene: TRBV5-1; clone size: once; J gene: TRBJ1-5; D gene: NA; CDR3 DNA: TGCGCCAGCAGCCGACAGGCTGGGGAGGGTCAGCCCCAGCATTTT; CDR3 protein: CASSRQAGEGQPQHF
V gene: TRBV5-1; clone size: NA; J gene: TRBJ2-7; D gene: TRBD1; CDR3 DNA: TGCGCCAGCACCAGCCCGGGACAGGTCTACGAGCAGTACTTC; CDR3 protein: CASTSPGQVYEQYF
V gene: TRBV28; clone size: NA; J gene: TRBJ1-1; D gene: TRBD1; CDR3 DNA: TGTGCCAGCAGTTTATGGGGGGGACAGGGTGAAGCTTTCTTT; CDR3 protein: CASSLWGGQGEAFF
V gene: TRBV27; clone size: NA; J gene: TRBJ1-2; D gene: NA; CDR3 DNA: TGTGCCAGCAGTTTATTAGGGCAGGGCCATGGCTACACCTTC; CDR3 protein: CASSLLGQGHGYTF
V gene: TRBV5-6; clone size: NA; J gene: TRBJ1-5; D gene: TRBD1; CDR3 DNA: TGTGCCAGCAGCCTAGGACAGGGTTTACAGCCCCAGCATTTT; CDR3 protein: CASSLGQGLQPQHF
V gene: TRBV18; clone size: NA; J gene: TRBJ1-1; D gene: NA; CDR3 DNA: TGTGCCAGCTCACCTCTGACAGGATTGAACACTGAAGCTTTCTTT; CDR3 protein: CASSPLTGLNTEAFF
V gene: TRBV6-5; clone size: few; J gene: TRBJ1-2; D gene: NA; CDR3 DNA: TGTGCCAGCAGCCAGGGCGTATGGGGCTACACCTTC; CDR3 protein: CASSQGVWGYTF
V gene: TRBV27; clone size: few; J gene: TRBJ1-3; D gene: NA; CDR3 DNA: TGTGCCAGCAGTAGTGGGAGAAGGGGAAACACCATATATTTT; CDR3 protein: CASSSGRRGNTIYF
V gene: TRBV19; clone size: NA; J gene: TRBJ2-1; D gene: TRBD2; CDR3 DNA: TGTGCCAGTAGTGGGGGTTGGTGGACTAGCGGGAGGGCCCTCAATGAGCAGTTCTTC; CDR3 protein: CASSGGWWTSGRALNEQFF
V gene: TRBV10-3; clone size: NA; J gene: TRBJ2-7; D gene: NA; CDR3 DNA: TGTGCCATCAGGGGGCACAACTCCTACGAGCAGTACTTC; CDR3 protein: CAIRGHNSYEQYF
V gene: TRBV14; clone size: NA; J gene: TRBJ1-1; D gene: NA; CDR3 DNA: TGTGCCAGCAGCCAAGGTTCGCGGTCGGCTTTCTTT; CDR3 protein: CASSQGSRSAFF
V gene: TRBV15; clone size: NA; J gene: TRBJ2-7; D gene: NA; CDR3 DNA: TGTGCCACCAGCAGAGAGGCCGGGATCGGCGAGCAGTACTTC; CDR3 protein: CATSREAGIGEQYF
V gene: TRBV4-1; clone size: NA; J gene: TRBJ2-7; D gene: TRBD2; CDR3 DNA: TGCGCCAGCAGCCCTCGGGGTAGCGGGTACGAGCAGTACTTC; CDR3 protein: CASSPRGSGYEQYF
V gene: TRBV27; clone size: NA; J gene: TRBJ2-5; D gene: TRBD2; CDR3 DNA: TGTGCCAGCTGGCTCGCGGGGGAAGAGACCCAGTACTTC; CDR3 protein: CASWLAGEETQYF
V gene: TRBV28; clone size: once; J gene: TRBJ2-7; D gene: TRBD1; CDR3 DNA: TGTGCCAGCAGTTTGTTGGCCAACAGGGGACGGGGCGAGCAGTACTTC; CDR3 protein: CASSLLANRGRGEQYF
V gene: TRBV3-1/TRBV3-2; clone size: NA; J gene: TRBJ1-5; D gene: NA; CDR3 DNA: TGTGCCAGCAGCTTTCTTTATAATCAGCCCCAGCATTTT; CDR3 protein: CASSFLYNQPQHF
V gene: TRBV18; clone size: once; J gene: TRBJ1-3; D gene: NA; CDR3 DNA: TGTGCCAGCTCACCCCAGGGTGACAGGACTCTTATACCAAGCTACTCTGGAAACACCATATATTTT; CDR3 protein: CASSPQGDRTLIPSYSGNTIYF
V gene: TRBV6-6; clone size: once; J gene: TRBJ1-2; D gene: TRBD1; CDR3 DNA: TGTGCCAGCAGTTGGACAGGGGTTGAGTATGGCTACACCTTC; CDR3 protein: CASSWTGVEYGYTF
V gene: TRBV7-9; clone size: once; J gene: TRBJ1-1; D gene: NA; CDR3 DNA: TGTGCCAGCAGCTTGTCGAGCGCGGTAACTGAAGCTTTCTTT; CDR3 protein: CASSLSSAVTEAFF